This T cell receptor beta chain was sequenced during a study of shared clonotypes between healthy human individuals. Study-level background: Researchers assigned three CD4 naive, three CD4 memory, two CD8 naive and one CD8 memory plate to each donor.

Assay: immunoSEQ multiplex PCR; the TCRdb copy retains only in-frame clones and omits some. The table lists about 190,000 clones, around 63% of them singletons. Study-wide points: Depth of sequencing was expected to influence donor clonotype sharing. Rarefaction exposed incomplete sorted-subset sequencing despite large depth.

None of the donors, who were healthy HIV-negative adults, had recently had acute infections or vaccinations. Concerning this clone: Its antigen remains unidentified.

V lost 8 bases and J lost 2, with 23 bases in between. The CDR3 spans 17 residues. CDR1 is MNHEY and CDR2 is SMNVEV in the germline V gene (reference sequence). The V and J genes are TRBV27 and TRBJ2-3, with a tentative D call TRBD1 (5 bases). The TCR was taken from a young man in good health. The sample was memory CD4+ T cells sorted from blood. Subset indicated: CD45RA-negative fraction. The CDR3 sequence is CASSLQTVARATDTQYF. In nucleotides, the CDR3 is TGTGCCAGCTCGCTACAGACAGTTGCCCGAGCCACAGATACGCAGTATTTT.